This TCR beta chain was captured by sequencing in a study of blood T cells in healthy people across ages. Through a sample-barcoded 5' primer and a J-beta primer mix, a second PCR was run for about 7 to 12 cycles. Every cDNA was tagged by a template-switch adaptor with 12 random nucleotides. Each sample yielded at least 2.5 million CDR3-containing paired-end reads. Using its own MiXCR run on the 5' RACE reads, TCRdb lists one record per CDR3 protein. The data contain 650,000 to 800,000 distinct CDR3 sequences, approximately 52% of them seen just once; the ten biggest clones take up approximately 13%. This CDR3 spans 15 amino acids. V shed 2 bases and J shed 3 bases, with 15 bases lying between them. Germline V gives CDR1 SGHRS, CDR2 YFSETQ. This clonotype was observed many times.

This chain uses TRBV5-1 with TRBJ2-7; no reliable D call. Sequencing used blood. This clonotype was sampled from a woman aged 80 or older in good health. The CDR3 spells CASSLVAFTDYEQYF. The DNA for the CDR3 is TGCGCCAGCAGCTTAGTGGCCTTCACGGACTACGAGCAGTACTTC.